This T cell receptor beta chain emerged from a study of shared clonotypes between healthy human individuals. Genomic DNA of unsorted samples came from about 100 million PBMCs. The CDR3 loop spans 17 amino acids. Germline trimming cut 5 bases from V and 3 bases from J; bases unmatched to any gene: 8. Germline V lookup: CDR1 SGHAT, CDR2 FQDESV (reference sequence). Produced via immunoSEQ multiplex PCR; TCRdb's table is partial and in-frame only. The sample consists of a few hundred thousand clones, roughly 80% of them appearing once. Sequencing input: PBMCs. V is TRBV11-1 and J is TRBJ2-2; 11 nucleotides line up with TRBD2. The receptor's source is a woman in her thirties or forties in good health. Some clones in this sample may be carry-over from other donors' samples. The CDR3 is CASSPRVGLADTGELFF. The CDR3 nucleotides read TGTGCCAGCAGCCCCAGGGTGGGACTAGCGGACACCGGGGAGCTGTTTTTT.